This entry concerns a single TCR beta chain. The antigen is unknown. The sample belongs to a study of Graves' ophthalmopathy and Graves' hyperthyroidism. V lost 6 bases and J lost 6, with 14 bases in between. This CDR3 region has 13 residues. Study-wide findings and caveats: The model's ophthalmopathy progression predictions had more than 55% sensitivity and 72% to 75% specificity.

No progression to ophthalmopathy over 18 months defined stable hyperthyroidism. In this cohort, patients with other autoimmune diseases, uncontrolled infections, pregnancy or lactation were excluded. A diagnosis was made from clinical symptoms together with serum thyroxine, TRAb, thyroid ultrasound and orbital computed tomography. Amplification targeted the TCR beta CDR3 regions, with RNA transcripts as the source material. First-round RT-PCR with HTBI primers preceded a second-round multiplex PCR. Each CDR3 protein gets one entry after TCRdb re-called the multiplex PCR reads with MiXCR. The sample includes hundreds of thousands of distinct CDR3 sequences, 20% to 25% of them seen just once.

The specimen sequenced was peripheral blood. The source of this sequence is a woman aged 18-29 years with stable Graves' hyperthyroidism. Some clones in this sample may be carry-over from other donors' samples. The V gene is TRBV12-3 or TRBV12-4, the J gene TRBJ1-1, with D unclear. The chain's CDR3 is CASSLDVGAEAFF. Written as DNA, the CDR3 is TGTGCCAGCAGCCTCGATGTGGGCGCTGAAGCTTTCTTT.